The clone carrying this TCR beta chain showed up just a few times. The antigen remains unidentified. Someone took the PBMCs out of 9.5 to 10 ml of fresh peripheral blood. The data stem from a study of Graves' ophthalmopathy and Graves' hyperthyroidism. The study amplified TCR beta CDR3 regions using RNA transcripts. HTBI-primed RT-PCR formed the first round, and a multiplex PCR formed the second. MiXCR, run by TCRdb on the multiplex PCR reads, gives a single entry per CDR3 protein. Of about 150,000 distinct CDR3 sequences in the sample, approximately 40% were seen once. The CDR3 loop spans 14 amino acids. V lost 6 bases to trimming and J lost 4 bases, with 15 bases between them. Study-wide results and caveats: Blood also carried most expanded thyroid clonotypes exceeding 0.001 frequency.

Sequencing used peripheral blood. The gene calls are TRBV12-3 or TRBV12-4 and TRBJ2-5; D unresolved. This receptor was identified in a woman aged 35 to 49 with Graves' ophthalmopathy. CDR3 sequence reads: CASSSNWVTETQYF. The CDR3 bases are TGTGCCAGCAGCTCGAATTGGGTTACAGAGACCCAGTACTTC.